This T cell receptor (beta chain) appears in the sequencing data of a study of cytomegalovirus exposure and HLA in healthy donors. At the level of the study: A subsequent analysis stated that the approximately 120 validation repertoires were run on the same platform as the 550 to 750 first-cohort repertoires.

Using immunoSEQ multiplex PCR, the repertoire was profiled, and TCRdb retains in-frame clones only, with some absent. The sample yields about 73,000 clones, roughly 90% seen once. Germline CDR1 MRHNA, CDR2 SNTAGT. The CDR3 covers 20 residues. V shed 1 base, J shed 1 base, and the junction held 19 bases outside the gene matches. This TCR was sampled from a young woman in good health and CMV-seropositive. The sequenced sample consisted of PBMCs. The chain uses TRBV6-4 and TRBJ2-7; 7 bases line up with TRBD2. In DNA form, the CDR3 reads TGTGCCAGCAGTGACTATATGGGGGATCTAGCGGCCATCTCTTCCTACGAGCAGTACTTC. It specifies CASSDYMGDLAAISSYEQYF.